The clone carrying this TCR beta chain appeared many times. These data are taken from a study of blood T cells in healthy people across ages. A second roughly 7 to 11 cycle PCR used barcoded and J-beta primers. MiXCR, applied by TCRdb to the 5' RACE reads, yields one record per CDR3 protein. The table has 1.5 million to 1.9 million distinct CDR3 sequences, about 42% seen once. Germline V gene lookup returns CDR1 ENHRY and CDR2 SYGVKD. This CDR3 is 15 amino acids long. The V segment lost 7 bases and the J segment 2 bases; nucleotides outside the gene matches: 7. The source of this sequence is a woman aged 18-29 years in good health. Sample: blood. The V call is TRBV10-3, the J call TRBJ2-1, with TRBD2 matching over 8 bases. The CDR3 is CAITAGRGAYNEQFF. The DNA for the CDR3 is TGTGCCATCACTGCTGGGCGGGGGGCCTACAATGAGCAGTTCTTC.